The rows below give T cell receptor beta chains drawn from one sample of a study of T cell responses to AZD1222 COVID-19 vaccine. Clones were read by immunoSEQ multiplex PCR, and TCRdb kept only the in-frame ones, dropping some. The table records fewer than 150,000 clones, 90% of them present only once. The sequenced sample was peripheral blood, obtained 28 days after the second AZD1222 dose. These receptors were obtained from an adult who received the AZD1222 COVID-19 vaccine. Both conserved end residues are part of each CDR3. The D gene is left open where the match is weak. Clone sizes are given selectively: once, few, many, or a class where the clone is expanded.

j_gene,v_gene,abundance,d_gene,CDR3aa,CDR3nt
TRBJ2-5,TRBV27,once,NA,CASSTSNRQETQYF,TGTGCCAGCAGTACATCTAACAGGCAAGAGACCCAGTACTTC
TRBJ2-5,TRBV13,NA,NA,CASSFLQLQETQYF,TGTGCCAGCAGCTTTCTCCAATTACAAGAGACCCAGTACTTC
TRBJ1-2,TRBV28,NA,NA,CASSTQVSGGYTF,TGTGCCAGCAGCACCCAAGTGAGCGGTGGCTACACCTTC
TRBJ1-1,TRBV11-2,once,NA,CASSPGVGTFEAFF,TGTGCCAGCAGCCCCGGGGTGGGGACATTCGAAGCTTTCTTT
TRBJ1-5,TRBV19,few,NA,CASSIGVRPQHF,TGTGCCAGTAGTATAGGGGTAAGGCCCCAGCATTTT
TRBJ2-1,TRBV5-5,NA,TRBD1,CASTSQGQYNEQFF,TGTGCCAGCACCTCTCAGGGACAGTACAATGAGCAGTTCTTC
TRBJ1-2,TRBV28,NA,NA,CASSLFQGQGDYGYTF,TGTGCCAGCAGTTTATTCCAGGGGCAGGGTGACTATGGCTACACCTTC
TRBJ1-1,TRBV28,NA,NA,CASSLGRTFFF,TGTGCCAGCAGTTTGGGACGAACGTTTTTCTTT
TRBJ2-7,TRBV6-2/TRBV6-3,NA,NA,CASSYLAGFEQYF,TGTGCCAGCAGTTACTTGGCAGGGTTCGAGCAGTACTTC
TRBJ1-5,TRBV4-2,NA,NA,CASSQGTAYSNQPQHF,TGTGCCAGCAGCCAAGGGACAGCTTATAGCAATCAGCCCCAGCATTTT
TRBJ2-5,TRBV5-4,NA,TRBD2,CASSLGRSGRAQETQYF,TGTGCCAGCAGCTTGGGCCGCAGCGGGAGGGCCCAAGAGACCCAGTACTTC
TRBJ2-5,TRBV6-2/TRBV6-3,NA,NA,CASSQAGSRWETQYF,TGTGCCAGCAGTCAAGCGGGCTCTAGGTGGGAGACCCAGTACTTC
TRBJ2-3,TRBV7-3,NA,TRBD2,CASSPPGLAGGTDTQYF,TGTGCCAGCAGCCCACCAGGACTAGCGGGGGGCACAGATACGCAGTATTTT
TRBJ1-1,TRBV27,NA,TRBD1,CASTPKTGGTNTEAFF,TGTGCCAGCACCCCCAAGACAGGGGGGACGAACACTGAAGCTTTCTTT
TRBJ2-2,TRBV29-1,NA,TRBD2,CSVGTGGGNTGELFF,TGCAGCGTCGGGACGGGAGGGGGGAACACCGGGGAGCTGTTTTTT
TRBJ2-2,TRBV19,NA,NA,CASSIQGRGGELFF,TGTGCCAGTAGTATCCAGGGACGCGGCGGGGAGCTGTTTTTT
TRBJ2-7,TRBV28,NA,NA,CASSLPTDRNEQYF,TGTGCCAGCAGTTTACCGACCGACAGGAACGAGCAGTACTTC
TRBJ1-2,TRBV5-4,NA,NA,CASSLTGFSNYGYTF,TGTGCCAGCAGCTTAACGGGGTTCTCTAACTATGGCTACACCTTC
TRBJ1-4,TRBV3-1/TRBV3-2,NA,NA,CASSQDLVREGKLFF,TGTGCCAGCAGCCAAGATCTAGTCAGGGAGGGAAAACTGTTTTTT
TRBJ2-7,TRBV5-5,once,NA,CASSLQGSYEQYF,TGTGCCAGCAGCTTACAGGGCTCCTACGAGCAGTACTTC
TRBJ1-2,TRBV9,NA,NA,CASSVGGRVGGNGYTF,TGTGCCAGCAGCGTAGGGGGAAGGGTAGGCGGGAATGGCTACACCTTC
TRBJ1-5,TRBV28,once,TRBD1,CASTKGAGFNQPQHF,TGTGCCAGCACCAAGGGGGCGGGGTTTAATCAGCCCCAGCATTTT
TRBJ1-2,TRBV5-1,NA,NA,CASSLRGSNYGYTF,TGCGCCAGCAGCCTCCGCGGGTCTAACTATGGCTACACCTTC
TRBJ2-1,TRBV2,few,NA,CASSRPSQSVF,TGTGCCAGCAGCCGGCCCTCACAATCCGTCTTC
TRBJ1-2,TRBV11-2,NA,TRBD1,CASSRTGVTNYGYTF,TGTGCCAGCAGCCGGACAGGGGTTACTAACTATGGCTACACCTTC
TRBJ2-2,TRBV19,NA,NA,CASSIGTLTGELFF,TGTGCCAGTAGTATAGGGACCCTTACCGGGGAGCTGTTTTTT
TRBJ2-2,TRBV5-8,NA,NA,CASRSTGGANTGELFF,TGTGCCAGCAGATCGACAGGAGGGGCGAACACCGGGGAGCTGTTTTTT
TRBJ2-3,TRBV10-3,NA,TRBD2,CAISPNGLAGGRDTQYF,TGTGCCATCAGTCCGAATGGACTAGCGGGAGGGAGGGATACGCAGTATTTT
TRBJ2-7,TRBV5-4,NA,NA,CASSLDYEQYF,TGTGCCAGCAGCCTGGACTACGAGCAGTACTTC
TRBJ2-5,TRBV5-1,NA,TRBD1,CASRPGQGGLETQYF,TGCGCCAGCAGACCGGGACAGGGGGGATTGGAGACCCAGTACTTC
TRBJ1-2,TRBV29-1,NA,NA,CSVRDTKYGYTF,TGCAGCGTTCGAGACACCAAGTATGGCTACACCTTC
TRBJ1-1,TRBV28,NA,NA,CASTNYRGGRICTEAFF,TGTGCCAGCACCAATTATCGGGGGGGGAGAATTTGCACTGAAGCTTTCTTT
TRBJ2-5,TRBV5-8,NA,TRBD1,CASSYGTAQETQYF,TGTGCCAGCAGCTATGGGACAGCTCAAGAGACCCAGTACTTC
TRBJ2-7,TRBV10-2,once,NA,CASSGGTSYEQYF,TGCGCCAGCAGTGGCGGGACAAGCTACGAGCAGTACTTC
TRBJ2-3,TRBV11-2,NA,TRBD2,CASTTSGDLTDTQYF,TGTGCCAGCACCACTAGCGGGGACCTAACAGATACGCAGTATTTT
TRBJ2-1,TRBV11-3,NA,TRBD1,CASSSPKGAMGNEQFF,TGTGCCAGCAGCTCCCCCAAGGGGGCCATGGGCAATGAGCAGTTCTTC
TRBJ2-1,TRBV7-3,NA,NA,CASSLAVGSYNEQFF,TGTGCCAGCAGCTTAGCGGTGGGCTCCTACAATGAGCAGTTCTTC
TRBJ1-2,TRBV21-1,NA,NA,CASSKGGDGANYGYTF,TGTGCCAGCAGCAAAGGTGGGGACGGCGCTAACTATGGCTACACCTTC
TRBJ2-5,TRBV6-2/TRBV6-3,NA,NA,CASSYSSIWGETQYF,TGTGCCAGCAGTTACTCGTCAATCTGGGGAGAGACCCAGTACTTC
TRBJ1-5,TRBV28,NA,TRBD1,CASSRREGTGGANLYSNQPQHF,TGTGCCAGCAGCCGCCGGGAGGGGACAGGGGGCGCAAATTTATATAGCAATCAGCCCCAGCATTTT